Sequencing of this T cell receptor (beta chain) was carried out in a study of neurological immune-mediated disorders. In germline, CDR1 is LGHDT, CDR2 YNNKEL (reference sequence). This CDR3 is 16 amino acids long. V lost 4 bases to trimming and J lost 2 bases; unmatched junction nucleotides: 6. TCRdb recomputed calls from the 5' RACE reads with MiXCR, one row per CDR3 protein. The repertoire has 40,000 to 55,000 distinct CDR3 sequences, 5.8% of them found once; the top ten carry roughly 1.4%. This clonotype was recorded at least ten times. Input was around 1 million sorted T cells, either CD4+ or CD8+.

J is TRBJ1-3 and V is TRBV3-1, with 9 nucleotides matching TRBD1. What was sequenced was CD4+ T cells from blood. The clonotype comes from a woman aged 18-29 years with multiple sclerosis. The CDR3 nucleotides read TGTGCCAGCAGCCTTCGGACAGGGGCGGCTGGAAACACCATATATTTT. Amino acid sequence: CASSLRTGAAGNTIYF.